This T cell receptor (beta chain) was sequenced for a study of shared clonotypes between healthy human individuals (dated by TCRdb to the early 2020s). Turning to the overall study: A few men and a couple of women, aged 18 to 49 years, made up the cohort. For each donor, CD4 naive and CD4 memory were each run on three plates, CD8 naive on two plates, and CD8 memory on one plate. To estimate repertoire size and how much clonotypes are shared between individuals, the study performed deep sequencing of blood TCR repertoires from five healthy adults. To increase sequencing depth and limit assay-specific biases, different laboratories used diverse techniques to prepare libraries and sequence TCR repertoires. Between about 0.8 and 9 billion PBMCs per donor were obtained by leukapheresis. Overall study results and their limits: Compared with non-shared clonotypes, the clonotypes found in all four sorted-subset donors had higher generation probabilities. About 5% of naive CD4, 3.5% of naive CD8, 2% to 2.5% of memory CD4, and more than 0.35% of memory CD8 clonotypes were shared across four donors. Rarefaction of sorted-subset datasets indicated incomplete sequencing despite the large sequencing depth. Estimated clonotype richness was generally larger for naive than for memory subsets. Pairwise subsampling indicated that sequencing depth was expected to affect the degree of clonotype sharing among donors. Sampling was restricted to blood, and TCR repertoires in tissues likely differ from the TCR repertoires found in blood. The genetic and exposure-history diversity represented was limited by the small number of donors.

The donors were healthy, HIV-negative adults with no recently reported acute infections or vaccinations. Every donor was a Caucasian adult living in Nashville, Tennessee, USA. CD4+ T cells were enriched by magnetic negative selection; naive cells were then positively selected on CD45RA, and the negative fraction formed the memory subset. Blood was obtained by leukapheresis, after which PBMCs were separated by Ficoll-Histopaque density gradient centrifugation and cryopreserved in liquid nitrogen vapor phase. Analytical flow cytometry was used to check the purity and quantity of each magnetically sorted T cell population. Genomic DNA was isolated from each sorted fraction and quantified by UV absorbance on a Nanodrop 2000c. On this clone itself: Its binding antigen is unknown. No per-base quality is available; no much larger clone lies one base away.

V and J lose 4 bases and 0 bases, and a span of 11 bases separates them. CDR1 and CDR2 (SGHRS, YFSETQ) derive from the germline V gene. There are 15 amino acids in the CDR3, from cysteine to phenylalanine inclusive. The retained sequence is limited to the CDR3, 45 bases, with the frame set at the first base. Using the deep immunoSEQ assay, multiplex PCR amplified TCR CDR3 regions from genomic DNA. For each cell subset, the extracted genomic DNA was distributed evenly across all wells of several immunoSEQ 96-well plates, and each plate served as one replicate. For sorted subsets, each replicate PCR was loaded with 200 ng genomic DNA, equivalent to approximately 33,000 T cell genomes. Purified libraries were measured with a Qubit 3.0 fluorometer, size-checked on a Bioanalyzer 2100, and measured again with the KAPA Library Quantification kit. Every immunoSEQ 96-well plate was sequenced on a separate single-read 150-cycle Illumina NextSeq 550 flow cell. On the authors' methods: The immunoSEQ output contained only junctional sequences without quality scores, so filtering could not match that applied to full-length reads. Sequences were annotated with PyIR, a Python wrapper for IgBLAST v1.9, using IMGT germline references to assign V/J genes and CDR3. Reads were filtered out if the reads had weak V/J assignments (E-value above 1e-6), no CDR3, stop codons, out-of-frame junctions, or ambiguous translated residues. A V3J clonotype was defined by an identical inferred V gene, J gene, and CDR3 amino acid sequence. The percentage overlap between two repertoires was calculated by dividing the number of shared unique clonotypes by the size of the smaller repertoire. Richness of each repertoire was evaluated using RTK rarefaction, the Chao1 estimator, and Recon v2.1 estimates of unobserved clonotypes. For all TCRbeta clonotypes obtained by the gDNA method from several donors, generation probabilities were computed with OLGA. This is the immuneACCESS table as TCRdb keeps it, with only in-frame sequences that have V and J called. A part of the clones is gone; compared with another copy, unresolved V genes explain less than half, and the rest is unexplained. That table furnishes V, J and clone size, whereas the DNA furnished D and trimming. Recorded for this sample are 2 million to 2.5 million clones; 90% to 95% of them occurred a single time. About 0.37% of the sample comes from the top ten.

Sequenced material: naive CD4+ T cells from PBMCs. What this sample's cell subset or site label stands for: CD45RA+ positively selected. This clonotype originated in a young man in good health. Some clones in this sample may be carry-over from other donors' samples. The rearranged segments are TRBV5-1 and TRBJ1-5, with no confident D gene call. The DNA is TGCGCCAGCAGCACGGACTCAGGTAGCAATCAGCCCCAGCATTTT. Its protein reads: CASSTDSGSNQPQHF.